A selection of T cell receptor beta chains follows, all from one sample in a study of T cells in tuberculosis. Measured with immunoSEQ multiplex PCR; TCRdb has only the in-frame clones, and not every one. In the table there are 35,000 to 45,000 clones, 94% of which are singletons. The sample here was PBMCs, taken at tuberculosis diagnosis. All receptors derive from an adult with tuberculosis. CDR3s include the opening cysteine and the closing phenylalanine or tryptophan.

CASGLVLTDRGRSAPLHF	TRBV12-5	TRBJ1-6
CATSVGRGQPQHF	TRBV15	TRBJ1-5
CASSRQVSNEKLFF	TRBV2	TRBJ1-4
CASSLSRPRPEQFF	TRBV7-2	TRBJ2-1
CASSPSGNTEAFF	TRBV19	TRBJ1-1
CASSLSYNEQFF	TRBV7-3	TRBJ2-1
CASSLSGLGREQYF	TRBV5-6	TRBJ2-7
CAWSLRRQGAHSPLHF	TRBV30	TRBJ1-6
CASSQERRGGGIDTQYF	TRBV4-1	TRBJ2-3
CASRPAGNSPLHF	TRBV6-6	TRBJ1-6
CASASYKYLPYEQYF	TRBV12-5	TRBJ2-7
CASSVGPGNTEAFF	TRBV9	TRBJ1-1
CASGSSARGLREQYF	TRBV12-5	TRBJ2-7
CASSPPGGRGYTF	TRBV7-2	TRBJ1-2
CASSLVTSRETQYF	TRBV11-2	TRBJ2-5
CASSRDSQLTDTQYF	TRBV6-5	TRBJ2-3
CASSLRGQMNTEAFF	TRBV5-1	TRBJ1-1
CSVERDTGTDYEQYF	TRBV29-1	TRBJ2-7
CASSPAGVSGANVLTF	TRBV5-1	TRBJ2-6
CASMRALEAFF	TRBV19	TRBJ1-1
CASSPGYPGNTIYF	TRBV7-2	TRBJ1-3
CASSLQWGDGYTF	TRBV2	TRBJ1-2
CAISRDSSNSGNTIYF	TRBV2	TRBJ1-3
CASSDGTSVFTDTQYF	TRBV6-1	TRBJ2-3
CASSEGASGGSRNEQFF	TRBV6-1	TRBJ2-1
CASSLNGAVNYEQYF	TRBV6-1	TRBJ2-7
CASSPRGFYTEAFF	TRBV18	TRBJ1-1
CASSWPPGSVDGYTF	TRBV28	TRBJ1-2
CASSSRSGGSWTETQYF	TRBV7-2	TRBJ2-5
CAWTDSGTEAFF	TRBV30	TRBJ1-1
CASSVPESANTGELFF	TRBV9	TRBJ2-2
CASSATGTGSGELFF	TRBV2	TRBJ2-2
CASSDRGGGQPQHF	TRBV2	TRBJ1-5
CASRRTGISYEQYF	TRBV5-8	TRBJ2-7
CASSDSRSNSPLHF	TRBV6-4	TRBJ1-6
CASSLVNEAFF	TRBV11-3	TRBJ1-1
CASRGTGRSYEQYF	TRBV6-1	TRBJ2-7
CASSMGGLYGYTF	TRBV2	TRBJ1-2
CASSFKGGSSGIQYF	TRBV7-2	TRBJ2-4
CASSQQGFETYEQYF	TRBV5-1	TRBJ2-7
CSVEGRGLPDYGYTF	TRBV29-1	TRBJ1-2
CATSRAPLADTQYF	TRBV15	TRBJ2-3
CAWTGGNSNQPQHF	TRBV30	TRBJ1-5
CASSLGRRGNEKLFF	TRBV5-1	TRBJ1-4
CASSILGYKEVDTQYF	TRBV19	TRBJ2-3
CASSLVGGNQPQHF	TRBV5-1	TRBJ1-5
CAIRRGLGGNSPLHF	TRBV10-3	TRBJ1-6
CASRTGNRNPKCTDTQYF	TRBV10-1	TRBJ2-3
CASRRNRGPYEQYF	TRBV23-1	TRBJ2-7
CASSFRGAPGNEQFF	TRBV11-3	TRBJ2-1
CASSTEAGGQPEAFF	TRBV27	TRBJ1-1
CASARGSTRKTEAFF	TRBV12-5	TRBJ1-1
CASSMRGSYGYTF	TRBV19	TRBJ1-2
CAWSRGLASGELFF	TRBV30	TRBJ2-2
CASSFRRGGDSPLHF	TRBV7-3	TRBJ1-6
CASSTRGQGGEEKLFF	TRBV28	TRBJ1-4
CASSLGLALSYNEQFF	TRBV7-2	TRBJ2-1